What follows describes a single TCR beta chain. This entry comes from a study of cytomegalovirus exposure and HLA in healthy donors. The PCR was carried out with 60 Vbeta primers and 13 Jbeta primers. This table comes from immunoSEQ multiplex PCR, and its TCRdb copy is limited to in-frame clones, with some not included. This sample has over 70,000 clones, with around three fifths found just once. Germline-derived CDR1 and CDR2 are SGHDN and FVKESK. This CDR3 is 14 amino acids long. Trimming cost V 4 bases and J 4 bases; bases outside gene matches: 6. The J gene is TRBJ1-1, the V gene TRBV14; 7 positions match TRBD1. Material: PBMCs. The TCR originated in a woman aged 45-59 years in good health and CMV-seropositive. The CDR3 coding sequence is TGTGCCAGCAGCCTGACAGGGAGTCGCACTGAAGCTTTCTTT. Amino acid sequence: CASSLTGSRTEAFF.